This TCR beta chain was documented in a study of cytomegalovirus exposure and HLA in healthy donors. Study-wide context: Out of 398 genotyped donors, roughly 80% belonged to the Caucasian-associated ancestry cluster.

Study-wide findings and caveats: Further analysis was carried out later, and it showed several of the most significant clusters appearing linked to common viral pathogens. With later analysis, a missense DCLRE1C variant became linked to TCR beta V- and J-gene trimming.

Concerning this clone itself: The antigen is not known.

The primer mix had 60 Vbeta and 13 Jbeta primers. Sequencing was performed with immunoSEQ multiplex PCR; in TCRdb, only in-frame clones are kept and a portion is missing. The sample yields under 85,000 clones, approximately 79% seen once. Germline V gene sequence: CDR1 LNHDA, CDR2 SQIVND (reference sequence). V lost 4 bases and J lost 11, with 16 bases in between. This CDR3 has 13 amino acids. The receptor's source is a woman in her forties in good health and CMV-seropositive. Sequencing used PBMCs. The V gene is TRBV19, the J gene TRBJ2-3; TRBD1 might be the D (6 bases). CDR3 in DNA: TGTGCCAGTAGTACTTTACAGGGAAAGGGGCAGTATTTT. Translating it yields CASSTLQGKGQYF.